This TCR beta chain was identified during a study of blood T cell repertoires in COVID-19. The assay was immunoSEQ multiplex PCR, and TCRdb's table has in-frame clones only and misses some. The table records 100,000 to 150,000 clones, 60% to 85% of them present only once. V lost 7 bases to trimming and J lost 7 bases; unmatched junction nucleotides: 16. The CDR3 spans 17 residues. Germline V gene data show CDR1 as MNHEY and CDR2 as SMNVEV (reference sequence). The specimen was peripheral blood. The J gene is TRBJ2-7, the V gene TRBV27; 13 nucleotides line up with TRBD2. The receptor comes from a man aged 65 to 85 with acute or convalescent COVID-19. CDR3: CASIPSGLAGPFWEQYF. In DNA, the CDR3 is TGTGCCAGCATCCCATCGGGACTAGCGGGACCGTTTTGGGAGCAGTACTTC.